The subject of this entry is one T cell receptor beta chain. As yet, its antigen is unknown. This specimen belongs to a study of T cells after yellow fever vaccination. Study at large: Preparation used SMART-Seq v4 Ultra Low Input for the low-cell-number fractions.

For TCR, cDNA came from 5'RACE template switching, which added a universal primer site and UMIs. TCRdb recomputed calls from the 5' RACE reads with MiXCR, one row per CDR3 protein. The sample includes hundreds of thousands of distinct CDR3 sequences, 15% to 20% of them seen just once. Study outcomes and limitations: Clones that expanded after primary vaccination mostly reappeared after the booster (around 96% CD4, 88% CD8). CD4 and CD8 compartments shared a small share of clonotypes, likely from convergent recombination.

The CDR3 spans 13 residues. Germline CDR1 and CDR2: SGHTA and FQGNSA. Trimming shortened V by 9 bases and J by 0 bases, and 8 bases separated the two germline ends. This chain joins TRBV7-2 and TRBJ1-4; D gene unclear. This TCR derives from a man younger than 45 who received the YFV17D yellow fever vaccine. Sequenced here: PBMCs, sampled 15 days after the yellow fever booster vaccination. The CDR3 sequence: CASQNATNEKLFF. CDR3 nucleotides: TGTGCCAGTCAGAACGCAACTAATGAAAAACTGTTTTTT.